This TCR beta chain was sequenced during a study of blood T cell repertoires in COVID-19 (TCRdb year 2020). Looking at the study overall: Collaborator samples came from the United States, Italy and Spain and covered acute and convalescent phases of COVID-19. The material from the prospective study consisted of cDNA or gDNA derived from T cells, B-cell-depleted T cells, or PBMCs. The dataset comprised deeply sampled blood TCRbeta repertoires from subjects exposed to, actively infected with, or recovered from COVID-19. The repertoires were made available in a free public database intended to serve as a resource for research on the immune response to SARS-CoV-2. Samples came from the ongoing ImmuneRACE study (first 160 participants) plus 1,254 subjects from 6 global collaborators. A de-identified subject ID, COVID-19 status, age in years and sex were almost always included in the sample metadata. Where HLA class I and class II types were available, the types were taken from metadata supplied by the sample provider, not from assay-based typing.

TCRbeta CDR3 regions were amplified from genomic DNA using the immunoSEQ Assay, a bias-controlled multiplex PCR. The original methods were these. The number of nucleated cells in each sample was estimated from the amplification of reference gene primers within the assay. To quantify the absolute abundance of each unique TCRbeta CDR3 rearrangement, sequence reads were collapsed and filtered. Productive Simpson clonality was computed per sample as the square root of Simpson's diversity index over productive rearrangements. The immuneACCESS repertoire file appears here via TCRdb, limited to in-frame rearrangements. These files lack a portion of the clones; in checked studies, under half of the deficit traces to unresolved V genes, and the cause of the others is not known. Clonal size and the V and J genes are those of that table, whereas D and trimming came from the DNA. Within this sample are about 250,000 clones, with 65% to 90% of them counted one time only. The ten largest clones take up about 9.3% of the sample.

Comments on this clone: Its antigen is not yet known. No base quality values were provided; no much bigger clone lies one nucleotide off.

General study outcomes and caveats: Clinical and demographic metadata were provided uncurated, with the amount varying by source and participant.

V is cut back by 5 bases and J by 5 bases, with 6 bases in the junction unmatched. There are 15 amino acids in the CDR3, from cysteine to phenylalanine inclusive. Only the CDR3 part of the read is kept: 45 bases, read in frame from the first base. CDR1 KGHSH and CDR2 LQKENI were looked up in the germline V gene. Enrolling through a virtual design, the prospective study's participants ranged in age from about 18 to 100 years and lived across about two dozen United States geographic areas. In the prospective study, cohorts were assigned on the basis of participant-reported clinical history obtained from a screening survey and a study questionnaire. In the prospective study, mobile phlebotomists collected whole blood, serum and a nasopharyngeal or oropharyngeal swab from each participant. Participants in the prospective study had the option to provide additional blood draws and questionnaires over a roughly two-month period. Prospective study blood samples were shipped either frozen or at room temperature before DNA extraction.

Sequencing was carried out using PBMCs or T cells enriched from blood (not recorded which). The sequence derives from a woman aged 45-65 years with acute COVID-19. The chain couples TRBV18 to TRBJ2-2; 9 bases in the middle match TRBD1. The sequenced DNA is TGTGCCAGCTCATCTGGACAGGGGAGGACCGGGGAGCTGTTTTTT. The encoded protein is CASSSGQGRTGELFF.